Presented here are 27 T cell receptor beta chains from one specimen sequenced in a study of shared clonotypes between healthy human individuals. The method was immunoSEQ multiplex PCR; TCRdb's version includes in-frame clones alone and lacks a portion of them. The sample lists roughly 890,000 clones, 80% to 95% occurring once. Terminally differentiated effector memory CD45RA+ cells were left out of the naive CD8 fraction, which was CD45RO-negative and positively selected for CCR7. Sequenced: naive CD8+ T cells sorted from blood. All receptors derive from a man aged 30 to 45 in good health.

This chain connects TRBV4-1 to TRBJ2-7; 11 nucleotides align to TRBD1. Germline CDR1 reads MGHRA; CDR2 reads YSYEKL. This CDR3 is 15 amino acids long. Trimming took 5 bases from V and 2 from J; bases not matched to a gene: 5. This CDR3 is CASSERTGGPYEQYF. CDR3 bases: TGCGCCAGCAGCGAGAGGACAGGGGGCCCCTACGAGCAGTACTTC.

The V and J genes are TRBV7-9 and TRBJ2-1; 8 nucleotides match TRBD1. V shed 5 bases and J 2 bases; nucleotides not matched to a gene: 8. In germline, CDR1 is SEHNR, CDR2 FQNEAQ (reference sequence). CDR3 length: 16 amino acids. The CDR3 DNA is TGTGCCAGCAGCCCCGGACAGGGTGAGACCTACAATGAGCAGTTCTTC. Protein product: CASSPGQGETYNEQFF.

J is TRBJ2-7 and V is TRBV11-2; 12 bases agree with TRBD2. Germline V gene sequence: CDR1 SGHAT, CDR2 FQNNGV. The ends lost 4 bases at V and 1 base at J; junction bases unmatched: 8. The length of the CDR3 is 17 residues. The CDR3 region has the DNA TGTGCCAGCAGCTCAAAGCCGGGGACTAGCGGGTCCTACGAGCAGTACTTC. Protein sequence: CASSSKPGTSGSYEQYF.

This chain links TRBV5-1 with TRBJ2-7; 7 bases line up with TRBD1. In germline, CDR1 is SGHRS, CDR2 YFSETQ. V was pared by 5 bases and J by 5 bases, with 10 bases of the junction left unmatched. CDR3 length: 14 residues. CDR3: CASRPTGKWDEQYF. In DNA, the CDR3 is TGCGCCAGCAGGCCGACAGGGAAATGGGACGAGCAGTACTTC.

CDR3 sequence: CASSLIDRSYEQYF. The CDR3, as DNA: TGTGCCAGCAGTTTAATTGACAGATCCTACGAGCAGTACTTC. The V and J genes are TRBV27 and TRBJ2-7; perhaps TRBD1 as D (5 bases). The CDR3 spans 14 residues. Germline CDR1 is MNHEY and CDR2 is SMNVEV (reference sequence). The V gene lost 2 bases and the J gene lost 1 base, with 9 bases spanning the gap.

The J gene is TRBJ2-3, the V gene TRBV19; tentatively, D is TRBD2 (5 bases). V was pared by 3 bases and J by 0 bases, with 13 bases between. Germline V gives CDR1 LNHDA, CDR2 SQIVND (reference sequence). This CDR3 region has 16 residues. CDR3: CASSMVEGWSTDTQYF. The CDR3 DNA reads as TGTGCCAGTAGTATGGTAGAGGGCTGGAGCACAGATACGCAGTATTTT.

The rearrangement uses TRBV7-8 and TRBJ2-1; 11 bases are shared with TRBD2. Germline lookup yields CDR1 SGHVS and CDR2 FQNEAQ. With V trimmed by 5 bases and J by 7 bases, 16 bases remained unmatched. The CDR3 extends over 18 amino acids. CDR3: CASSLVAGGPDFGNEQFF. Here the CDR3 DNA reads TGTGCCAGCAGCCTGGTAGCGGGAGGGCCTGATTTCGGTAATGAGCAGTTCTTC.

For this clone: This may stem from a read error, because a much larger clone lies one nucleotide away. The chain has TRBV7-6 and TRBJ2-7; TRBD2 matches 9 bases. Germline lookup yields CDR1 SGHVS and CDR2 FNYEAQ. V lost 1 base, J lost 2 bases, and 3 bases stayed unmatched. The CDR3 has 15 residues. The CDR3 spells CASSLEAGGPYEQYF. The CDR3 DNA sequence: TGTGCCAGCAGCTTAGAGGCGGGAGGGCCCTACGAGCAGTACTTC.

The chain is built from TRBV18 and TRBJ2-7; TRBD2 agrees at 7 bases. Unmatched junction bases numbered 14, after V lost 6 bases and J lost 3 bases. Germline-derived CDR1 and CDR2 are KGHSH and LQKENI. There are 16 residues in the CDR3. The CDR3 region has the DNA TGTGCCAGCTCCCCAGTTGGGGGGAGGGTCGACTACGAGCAGTACTTC. Translation gives CASSPVGGRVDYEQYF.

This clone was detected only once. J is TRBJ2-1 and V is TRBV19, with 9 bases aligning to TRBD1. J gave up 4 bases and V 6 bases, and 7 bases lay outside the gene matches. The CDR3 is made up of 15 amino acids. Germline CDR1 is LNHDA and CDR2 is SQIVND (reference sequence). As DNA, the CDR3 is TGTGCCAGTAGCCGGGACAGGGTGGGGTACAATGAGCAGTTCTTC. As protein: CASSRDRVGYNEQFF.

The chain joins TRBV16 to TRBJ2-1; no firm D call. Germline lookup yields CDR1 KGHSY and CDR2 FQNENV. With 6 bases removed from V and 6 bases from J, the gap between germline ends came to 9 bases. The CDR3 sequence is 12 residues long. CDR3 protein: CASSHVRNEQFF. The CDR3 DNA is TGTGCCAGCAGTCATGTGCGCAATGAGCAGTTCTTC.

As regards this clone: Distinct nucleotide sequences in the sample also encode this CDR3. The gene calls are TRBV27 and TRBJ2-1; D unclear. The V gene lost 6 bases and the J gene lost 0 bases, with 3 bases spanning the gap. The CDR3 extends over 12 amino acids. Germline CDR1 and CDR2: MNHEY and SMNVEV (reference sequence). The CDR3 spells CASRGSYNEQFF. CDR3 in DNA: TGTGCCAGCAGGGGCTCCTACAATGAGCAGTTCTTC.

The V and J genes are TRBV27 and TRBJ1-4; the match to TRBD1 covers 7 bases. The CDR3 has 16 residues. Per germline, CDR1 MNHEY and CDR2 SMNVEV (reference sequence). V gave up 5 bases and J gave up 8 bases; unmatched junction bases: 14. Written as DNA, the CDR3 is TGTGCCAGCAGTCAAGATTGGAGACAGGGAATCGAAAAACTGTTTTTT. Translation gives CASSQDWRQGIEKLFF. The full variable domain, in which reference TRBV27 and TRBJ1-4 provide the parts outside the CDR3, is EAQVTQNPRYLITVTGKKLTVTCSQNMNHEYMSWYRQDPGLGLRQIYYSMNVEVTDKGDVPEGYKVSRKEKRNFPLILESPSPNQTSLYFCASSQDWRQGIEKLFFGSGTQLSVL.

The chain is built from TRBV4-1 and TRBJ2-5; D gene uncertain. Looked up from germline, CDR1 is MGHRA and CDR2 is YSYEKL. The CDR3 covers 14 residues. Deletions cut 1 base from V and 4 bases from J, with 10 bases between. Written as DNA, the CDR3 is TGCGCCAGCAGCCAAGCTCATGATTTAGAGACCCAGTACTTC. This gives the protein CASSQAHDLETQYF.

The chain recombines TRBV7-9 with TRBJ1-4; D is unresolved. Trimming took 8 bases from V and 10 from J, leaving 11 bases between them. The CDR3 covers 11 residues. From germline, CDR1 is SEHNR and CDR2 FQNEAQ (reference sequence). This CDR3 reads CASDQGGKLFF. The CDR3 nucleotides are TGTGCCAGCGATCAAGGTGGAAAACTGTTTTTT.

This chain uses TRBV30 with TRBJ1-1; no reliable D call. V gave up 4 bases and J gave up 5 bases, with 14 bases separating them. Per the germline V gene, CDR1 is GTSNPN and CDR2 is SVGIG (reference sequence). This CDR3 is 13 amino acids long. CDR3 loop: CAWNTVMGTEAFF. The CDR3 DNA sequence: TGTGCCTGGAATACGGTTATGGGGACTGAAGCTTTCTTT.

The CDR3 reads CASSDFGRSSGELFF. The CDR3 coding sequence is TGTGCCAGCAGTGATTTCGGGAGGAGTTCCGGGGAGCTGTTTTTT. The chain carries TRBV9 and TRBJ2-2; 7 bases agree with TRBD2. V lost 5 bases to trimming and J lost 6 bases; unmatched junction nucleotides: 10. This CDR3 contains 15 residues. The germline V gene has CDR1 SGDLS and CDR2 YYNGEE. Together with reference TRBV9 and TRBJ2-2, the CDR3 gives the full variable domain: DSGVTQTPKHLITATGQRVTLRCSPRSGDLSVYWYQQSLDQGLQFLIQYYNGEERAKGNILERFSAQQFPDLHSELNLSSLELGDSALYFCASSDFGRSSGELFFGEGSRLTVL.

This clone was counted a few times. The chain uses TRBV13 and TRBJ2-2, with D perhaps TRBD2 (6 bases). Trimming took off 0 bases at V and 4 bases at J, with 6 bases between the two ends. Germline V gene sequence: CDR1 PRHDT, CDR2 FYEKMQ (reference sequence). The CDR3 covers 14 residues. In nucleotides, the CDR3 is TGTGCCAGCAGCTTAGGCGGGAGCACCGGGGAGCTGTTTTTT. Its protein product is CASSLGGSTGELFF.

This chain joins TRBV18 and TRBJ2-7; D remains ambiguous. This CDR3 is built from 15 residues. Germline values: CDR1 KGHSH, CDR2 LQKENI. Trimming took 2 bases from V and 1 from J, leaving 12 bases between them. This CDR3 reads CASSPFNHPSYEQYF. CDR3 coding DNA: TGTGCCAGCTCACCATTCAACCATCCATCCTACGAGCAGTACTTC.

The rearrangement uses TRBV27 and TRBJ2-7; D uncertain. The CDR3 runs to 14 residues. Germline V gene lookup returns CDR1 MNHEY and CDR2 SMNVEV (reference sequence). V gave up 2 bases and J gave up 1 base, with 9 bases separating them. The chain's CDR3 is CASSLGQESYEQYF. CDR3 DNA: TGTGCCAGCAGTTTAGGTCAGGAGTCCTACGAGCAGTACTTC.

The rearrangement joins TRBV5-1 to TRBJ2-5; D might be TRBD1 (6 bases). Germline V CDR1 and CDR2: SGHRS, YFSETQ. This CDR3 has 17 amino acids. With 2 bases removed from V and 2 bases from J, the gap between germline ends came to 19 bases. CDR3 loop: CASSLSLGTYLQETQYF. CDR3 in DNA: TGCGCCAGCAGCTTAAGCCTTGGGACATACTTACAAGAGACCCAGTACTTC.

V gene TRBV15 combines with J gene TRBJ2-7, with D possibly being TRBD1 or TRBD2 (5 bases each). Germline values: CDR1 LNHNV, CDR2 YYDKDF (reference sequence). The CDR3 has 15 amino acids. With 3 bases removed from V and 2 bases from J, the gap between germline ends came to 14 bases. This CDR3 is CATSRHDRGAYEQYF. CDR3 bases: TGTGCCACCAGCAGGCACGACAGAGGGGCCTACGAGCAGTACTTC.

This clone was counted only a few times. The V and J genes are TRBV15 and TRBJ1-2; perhaps TRBD1 as D (6 bases). V was pared by 5 bases and J by 5 bases, with 18 bases between. The CDR3 runs 15 residues. Germline assignment: CDR1 LNHNV and CDR2 YYDKDF (reference sequence). The CDR3 coding sequence is TGTGCCACCAGCGCCGTGGGGGCGATGGAATATGGCTACACCTTC. It encodes CATSAVGAMEYGYTF.

The CDR3 reads CASSLDTQVGVDYNEQFF. CDR3 sequence (DNA): TGTGCCAGCAGCTTAGATACCCAGGTAGGGGTTGACTACAATGAGCAGTTCTTC. The V and J genes are TRBV7-9 and TRBJ2-1, with TRBD1 as a possible D gene (5 bases). CDR3 length: 18 residues. Trimming removed 1 base at V and 3 bases at J, with 19 bases between. Germline CDR1 and CDR2: SEHNR and FQNEAQ (reference sequence).

This clone has a handful of counts. The V gene is TRBV6-1, the J gene TRBJ2-7, with a possible D match to TRBD2 (6 bases). V was pared by 0 bases and J by 4 bases, with 16 bases between. Germline CDR1 MNHNS, CDR2 SASEGT. The CDR3 runs 16 residues. The CDR3 region is CASSEADWRAGYEQYF. CDR3 coding DNA: TGTGCCAGCAGTGAAGCCGACTGGAGGGCTGGATACGAGCAGTACTTC.

The chain is built from TRBV27 and TRBJ2-1; 14 nucleotides align to TRBD2. After removal of 5 bases from V and 9 bases from J, the junction contained 9 bases not matched to a gene. Germline V gives CDR1 MNHEY, CDR2 SMNVEV (reference sequence). The CDR3 loop spans 16 amino acids. The CDR3 sequence: CASSPLPGLAGVEQFF. As DNA, the CDR3 is TGTGCCAGCAGTCCCCTACCGGGACTAGCGGGAGTTGAGCAGTTCTTC.

The rearrangement joins TRBV5-5 to TRBJ1-4; D remains unclear. The germline V gene has CDR1 SGHKS and CDR2 YYEKEE (reference sequence). The V gene lost 4 bases and the J gene lost 3 bases, with 13 bases spanning the gap. There are 15 residues in the CDR3. The CDR3 sequence: CASSPMGFPNEKLFF. CDR3 nucleotides: TGTGCCAGCAGCCCTATGGGCTTTCCTAATGAAAAACTGTTTTTT.